This T cell receptor beta chain was found in a study of PD-1 blockade in classical Hodgkin lymphoma. This CDR3 spans 15 amino acids. Trimming took 10 bases from V and 5 from J, leaving 20 bases between them. The germline CDR1 and CDR2 sequences are MNHEY and SVGAGI. Profiled with immunoSEQ multiplex PCR; TCRdb holds only in-frame clones, not every one. Seen here are about 15,000 clones, about nine tenths observed once, and the top ten hold approximately 17%. Indicated time point: cycle 4 day 1 (C4D1), after 6 weeks of nivolumab. Exposure to brentuximab vedotin varied, and each patient had relapsed following autologous stem cell transplantation. CD8+ T cell isolation from thawed PBMCs was performed by magnetic negative selection.

This clonotype was obtained from a human donor with classical Hodgkin lymphoma. The source was CD8+ T cells from blood, collected before the fourth cycle of nivolumab. The chain is built from TRBV6-5 and TRBJ2-2; D may match TRBD1 or TRBD2 (7 bases each). The CDR3 reads CATEQGRGSTGELFF. CDR3 DNA: TGTGCCACAGAACAGGGGAGGGGGAGTACCGGGGAGCTGTTTTTT.